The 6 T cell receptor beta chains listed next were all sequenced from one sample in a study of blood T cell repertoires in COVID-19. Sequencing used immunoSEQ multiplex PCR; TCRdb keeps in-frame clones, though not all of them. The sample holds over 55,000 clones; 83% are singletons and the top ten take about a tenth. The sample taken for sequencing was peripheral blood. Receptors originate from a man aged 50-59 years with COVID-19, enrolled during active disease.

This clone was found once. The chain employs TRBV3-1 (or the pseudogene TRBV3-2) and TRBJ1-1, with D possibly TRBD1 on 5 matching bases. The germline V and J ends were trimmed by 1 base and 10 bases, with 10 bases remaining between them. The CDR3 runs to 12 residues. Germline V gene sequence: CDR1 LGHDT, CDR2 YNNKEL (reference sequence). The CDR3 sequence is CASSQGGGRAFF. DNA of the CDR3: TGTGCCAGCAGCCAAGGCGGGGGGAGAGCTTTCTTT.

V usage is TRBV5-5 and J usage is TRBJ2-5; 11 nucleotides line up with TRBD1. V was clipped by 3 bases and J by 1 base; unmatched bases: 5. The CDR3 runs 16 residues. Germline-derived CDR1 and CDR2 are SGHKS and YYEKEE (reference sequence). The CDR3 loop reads CASSWGDRGFQETQYF. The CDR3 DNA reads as TGTGCCAGCAGCTGGGGGGACAGGGGGTTCCAAGAGACCCAGTACTTC.

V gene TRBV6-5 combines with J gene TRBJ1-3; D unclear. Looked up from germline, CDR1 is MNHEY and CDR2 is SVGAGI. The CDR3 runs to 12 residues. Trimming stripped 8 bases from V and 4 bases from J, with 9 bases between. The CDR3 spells CASSSPGNTIYF. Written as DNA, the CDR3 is TGTGCCAGCTCCAGTCCGGGAAACACCATATATTTT.

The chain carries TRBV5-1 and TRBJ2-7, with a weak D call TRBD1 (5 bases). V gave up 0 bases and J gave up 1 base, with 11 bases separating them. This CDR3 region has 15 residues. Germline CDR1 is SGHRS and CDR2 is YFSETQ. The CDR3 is CASSLAQGKSYEQYF. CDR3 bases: TGCGCCAGCAGCTTGGCTCAGGGAAAATCCTACGAGCAGTACTTC.

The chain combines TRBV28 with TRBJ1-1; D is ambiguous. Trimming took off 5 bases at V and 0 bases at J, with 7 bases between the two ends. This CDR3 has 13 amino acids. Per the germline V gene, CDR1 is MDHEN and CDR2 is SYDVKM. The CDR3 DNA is TGTGCCAGCAGTCCCAGTATGAACACTGAAGCTTTCTTT. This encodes CASSPSMNTEAFF.

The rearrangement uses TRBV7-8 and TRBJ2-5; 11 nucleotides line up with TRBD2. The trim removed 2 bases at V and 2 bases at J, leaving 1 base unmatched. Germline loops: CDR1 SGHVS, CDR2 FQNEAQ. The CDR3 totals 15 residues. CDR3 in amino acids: CASSLTSGSQETQYF. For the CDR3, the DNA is TGTGCCAGCAGCTTAACTAGCGGGAGTCAAGAGACCCAGTACTTC.